This T cell receptor beta chain was found in a study of vaccination and CD4 T cells after COVID-19. Study information: The stimulus for the cells was overlapping spike peptides derived from SARS-CoV-2, HCoV-NL63, HCoV-OC43 and HCoV-229E.

Points from the study as a whole: When vaccine-specific clones from convalescent patients were examined, 304 of 307 were spike mono-reactive.

Time point specified: late sampling 161 to 241 days after vaccination in a few convalescent patients. The treatment here: roughly nine-day PBMC culture with coronavirus spike peptide pools or control peptides (ViraFEST assay). ViraFEST sequenced TCRs after peptide-pool expansion of antigen-specific T cells. This clonotype appeared a few times. Its antigen remains unknown. Germline CDR1 is SGHTA and CDR2 is FQGTGA. There are 14 residues in the CDR3. Trimming removed 5 bases from V and 1 base from J; junction bases left unmatched: 4. Oncomine TCR Beta short-read sequencing was applied to DNA from cultured CD4+ T cells. TCRdb fed the PCR reads into MiXCR, producing one record per CDR3 protein. This repertoire shows tens of thousands of distinct CDR3 sequences, approximately 28% found once; its top ten account for 7.1%.

The sequence derives from a human donor who had recovered from COVID-19. The chain is built from TRBV7-3 and TRBJ1-1, with 7 bases lining up with TRBD1. The starting material was CD4+ T cells from blood, cultured in vitro, obtained about 7 months after SARS-CoV-2 vaccination. The CDR3 loop is CASSATGQNTEAFF. The CDR3 DNA is TGTGCCAGCAGCGCGACAGGGCAGAACACTGAAGCTTTCTTT. Complete variable domain (other parts from reference TRBV7-3 and TRBJ1-1): GAGVSQTPSNKVTEKGKYVELRCDPISGHTALYWYRQSLGQGPEFLIYFQGTGAADDSGLPNDRFFAVRPEGSVSTLKIQRTERGDSAVYLCASSATGQNTEAFFGQGTRLTVV.